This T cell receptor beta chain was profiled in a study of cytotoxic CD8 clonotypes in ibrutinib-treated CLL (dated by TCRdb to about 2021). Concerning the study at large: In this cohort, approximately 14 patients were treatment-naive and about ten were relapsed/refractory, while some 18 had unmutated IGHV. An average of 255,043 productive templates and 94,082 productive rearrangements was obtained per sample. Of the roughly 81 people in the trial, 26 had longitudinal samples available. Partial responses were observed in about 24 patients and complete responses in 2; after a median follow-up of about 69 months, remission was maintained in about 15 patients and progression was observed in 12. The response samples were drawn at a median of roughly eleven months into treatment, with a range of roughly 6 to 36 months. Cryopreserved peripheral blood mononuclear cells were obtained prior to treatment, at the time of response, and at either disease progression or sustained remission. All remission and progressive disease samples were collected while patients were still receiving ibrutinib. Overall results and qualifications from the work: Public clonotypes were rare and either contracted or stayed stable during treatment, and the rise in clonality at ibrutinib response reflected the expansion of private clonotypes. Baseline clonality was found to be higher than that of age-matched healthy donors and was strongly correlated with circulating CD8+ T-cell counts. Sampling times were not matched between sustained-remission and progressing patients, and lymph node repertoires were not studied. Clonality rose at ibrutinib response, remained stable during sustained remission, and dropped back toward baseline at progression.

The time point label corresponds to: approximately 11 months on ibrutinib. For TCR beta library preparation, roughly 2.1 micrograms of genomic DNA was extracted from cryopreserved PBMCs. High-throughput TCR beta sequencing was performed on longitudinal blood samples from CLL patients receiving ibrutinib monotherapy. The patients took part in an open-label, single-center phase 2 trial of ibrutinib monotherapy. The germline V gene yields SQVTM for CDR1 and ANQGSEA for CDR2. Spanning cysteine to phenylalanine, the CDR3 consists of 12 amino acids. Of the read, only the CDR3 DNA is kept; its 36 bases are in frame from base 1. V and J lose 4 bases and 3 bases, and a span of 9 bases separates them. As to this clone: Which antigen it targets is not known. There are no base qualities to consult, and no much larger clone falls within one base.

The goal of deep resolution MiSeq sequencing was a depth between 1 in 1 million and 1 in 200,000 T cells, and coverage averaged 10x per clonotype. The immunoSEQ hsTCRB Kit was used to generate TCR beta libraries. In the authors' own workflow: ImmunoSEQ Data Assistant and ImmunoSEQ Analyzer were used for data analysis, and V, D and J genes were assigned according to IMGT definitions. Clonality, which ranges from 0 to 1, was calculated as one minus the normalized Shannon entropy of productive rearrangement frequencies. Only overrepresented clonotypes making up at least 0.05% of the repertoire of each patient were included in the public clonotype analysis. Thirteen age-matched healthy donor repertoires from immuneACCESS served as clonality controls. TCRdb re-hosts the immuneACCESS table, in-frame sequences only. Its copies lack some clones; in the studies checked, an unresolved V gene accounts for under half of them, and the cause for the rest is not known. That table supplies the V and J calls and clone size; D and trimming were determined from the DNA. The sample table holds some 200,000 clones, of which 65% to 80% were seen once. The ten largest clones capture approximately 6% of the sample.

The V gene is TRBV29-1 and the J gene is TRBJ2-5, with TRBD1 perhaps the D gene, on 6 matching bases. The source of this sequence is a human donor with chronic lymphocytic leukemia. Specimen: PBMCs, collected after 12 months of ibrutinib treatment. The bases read TGCAGCGTTGCAGGGGCCGAAGAGACCCAGTACTTC. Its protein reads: CSVAGAEETQYF.